These 25 T cell receptor beta chains share one sample of origin, sequenced in a study of blood T cell repertoires in COVID-19. TCRdb keeps only in-frame clones here, not all; method: immunoSEQ multiplex PCR. The sample lists hundreds of thousands of clones, around 87% occurring once. Sample: peripheral blood. Source of these receptors: a woman between 40 and 50 years old who had recovered from COVID-19.

The CDR3 loop is CASSSKVTVFYGYTF. DNA for the CDR3: TGTGCCAGCAGTTCCAAAGTGACAGTTTTCTATGGCTACACCTTC. V and J are TRBV6-2 or TRBV6-3 and TRBJ1-2; tentatively, D is TRBD1 (5 bases). The V end lost 4 bases, the J end lost 4 bases, and 16 bases lay between the germline ends. CDR1 and CDR2 (germline): MNHEY, SVGEGT. CDR3 length: 15 residues.

V usage is TRBV30 and J usage is TRBJ2-1; TRBD1 matches 7 bases. CDR1 GTSNPN and CDR2 SVGIG come from the germline V gene (reference sequence). The CDR3 covers 14 residues. V dropped 3 bases and J dropped 1; count of bases not matched to a gene: 3. The CDR3 coding sequence is TGTGCCTGGAGCCGACAGGGTTCCTACAATGAGCAGTTCTTC. It yields the protein CAWSRQGSYNEQFF. Full variable domain (remainder filled in from reference TRBV30 and TRBJ2-1): SQTIHQWPATLVQPVGSPLSLECTVEGTSNPNLYWYRQAAGRGLQLLFYSVGIGQISSEVPQNLSASRPQDRQFILSSKKLLLSDSGFYLCAWSRQGSYNEQFFGPGTRLTVL.

The V and J genes are TRBV9 and TRBJ1-6, with no clear D. V lost 0 bases and J lost 3, with 10 bases in between. Germline V gene data show CDR1 as SGDLS and CDR2 as YYNGEE. The CDR3 sequence is 16 residues long. As DNA, the CDR3 is TGTGCCAGCAGCGTAGCGGGGTTCGACTATAATTCACCCCTCCACTTT. Protein sequence: CASSVAGFDYNSPLHF.

The V and J genes are TRBV9 and TRBJ2-7; 8 bases are shared with TRBD2. Germline CDR1 and CDR2: SGDLS and YYNGEE. The CDR3 has 15 residues. With V trimmed by 0 bases and J by 0 bases, 2 bases remained unmatched. The CDR3 DNA sequence: TGTGCCAGCAGCGTAGGTGGGACTAGCTCCTACGAGCAGTACTTC. It encodes CASSVGGTSSYEQYF.

In regard to this clone: Compared with germline, one end of the junction differs, possibly owing to a read error. This chain joins TRBV2 and TRBJ2-1, with TRBD1 matching 10 bases. The germline CDR1 and CDR2 sequences are SNHLY and FYNNEI. CDR3 length equals 14 residues. This CDR3 reads CATSSGQGYDEQFF. The CDR3 DNA is TGTGCCACCAGTTCGGGACAGGGGTATGATGAGCAGTTCTTC.

The V and J genes are TRBV19 and TRBJ1-2, with D unclear. Germline V gene sequence: CDR1 LNHDA, CDR2 SQIVND (reference sequence). Trimming shortened V by 0 bases and J by 8 bases, and 16 bases separated the two germline ends. The CDR3 is 15 residues long. The CDR3 DNA reads as TGTGCCAGTAGTATAGATCTTAGCACTCTCCGGGGCTACACCTTC. Its translation: CASSIDLSTLRGYTF.

A word on this clone: Other DNA variants within this sample encode the same CDR3. This rearrangement joins TRBV5-1 to TRBJ1-1; perhaps TRBD1 as D (5 bases). The V and J ends lost 0 bases and 7 bases respectively, with 10 bases between them. CDR1 SGHRS and CDR2 YFSETQ come from the germline V gene. This CDR3 contains 13 residues. This CDR3 reads CASSLGSGFEAFF. The CDR3 DNA is TGCGCCAGCAGCTTGGGATCAGGGTTTGAAGCTTTCTTT.

The rearrangement links TRBV2 to TRBJ2-5, with D perhaps TRBD2 (5 bases). The germline gives CDR1 SNHLY, CDR2 FYNNEI. The CDR3 sequence is 14 residues long. Trimming stripped 4 bases from V and 6 bases from J, with 15 bases between. The DNA of the CDR3 is TGTGCCAGCAGTGGCCGGGCCCACGGGAAGACCCAGTACTTC. Protein product: CASSGRAHGKTQYF.

The rearrangement uses TRBV28 and TRBJ2-7, with a possible D match to TRBD1 (6 bases). Germline assignment: CDR1 MDHEN and CDR2 SYDVKM. V shed 5 bases and J shed 0 bases, with 17 bases lying between them. There are 16 residues in the CDR3. This chain's CDR3 is CASSPPGTLPSYEQYF. As DNA, the CDR3 is TGTGCCAGCAGTCCGCCTGGGACACTTCCCTCCTACGAGCAGTACTTC.

The gene calls are TRBV29-1 and TRBJ2-5; weak D call: TRBD1 (5 bases). Trimming cost V 5 bases and J 0 bases, with 7 bases left between them. Germline lookup yields CDR1 SQVTM and CDR2 ANQGSEA. The CDR3 totals 12 residues. The CDR3 nucleotides read TGCAGCGTTAGACAGTACCAAGAGACCCAGTACTTC. It specifies CSVRQYQETQYF. Drawing the rest from reference TRBV29-1 and TRBJ2-5, the complete variable domain is SAVISQKPSRDICQRGTSLTIQCQVDSQVTMMFWYRQQPGQSLTLIATANQGSEATYESGFVIDKFPISRPNLTFSTLTVSNMSPEDSSIYLCSVRQYQETQYFGPGTRLLVL.

The chain has TRBV5-6 and TRBJ1-6, with D possibly being TRBD1 (5 bases). Trimming pared 2 bases from V and 8 bases from J, leaving 11 bases between. The CDR3 consists of 14 residues. Per the germline V gene, CDR1 is SGHDT and CDR2 is YYEEEE. In nucleotides, the CDR3 is TGTGCCAGCAGCTTCGTGATCAGGGATTCACCCCTCCACTTT. Translated: CASSFVIRDSPLHF.

This clone was observed once. V usage is TRBV28 and J usage is TRBJ1-1; D call uncertain. The V and J ends lost 3 bases and 1 base respectively, with 6 bases between them. Looked up from germline, CDR1 is MDHEN and CDR2 is SYDVKM. The CDR3 covers 13 residues. For the CDR3, the DNA is TGTGCCAGCAGTTTCGTAGAGAACACTGAAGCTTTCTTT. It encodes CASSFVENTEAFF.

The chain has TRBV7-9 and TRBJ1-1, with TRBD1 identical over 7 bases. The CDR3 spans 13 residues. J lost 3 bases, V lost 7 bases, and 5 bases had no gene match. Germline V lookup: CDR1 SEHNR, CDR2 FQNEAQ (reference sequence). This CDR3 is CASTLTGDTEAFF. CDR3 nucleotides: TGTGCCAGCACACTAACAGGGGACACTGAAGCTTTCTTT.

The sample holds a few counts of this clone. The rearrangement joins TRBV5-8 to TRBJ2-7, with 8 bases that match TRBD1. Trimming cost V 1 base and J 3 bases; bases outside gene matches: 9. Germline CDR1 is SGHTS and CDR2 is YDEGEE. The CDR3 is 16 amino acids. In nucleotides, the CDR3 is TGTGCCAGCAGCTTGCCCACGGGACAGGCAAACTACGAGCAGTACTTC. Translating it yields CASSLPTGQANYEQYF. Combining the CDR3 with reference TRBV5-8 and TRBJ2-7 gives the whole variable domain EAGVTQSPTHLIKTRGQQATLRCSPISGHTSVYWYQQALGLGLQFLLWYDEGEERNRGNFPPRFSGRQFPNYSSELNVNALELEDSALYLCASSLPTGQANYEQYFGPGTRLTVT.

This chain joins TRBV11-2 and TRBJ2-3; 9 bases line up with TRBD1. Unmatched junction bases numbered 7, after V lost 5 bases and J lost 4 bases. Germline loops: CDR1 SGHAT, CDR2 FQNNGV. The CDR3 runs to 15 residues. CDR3 coding DNA: TGTGCCAGCAGCATCGGGACAGGGATCCCAGATACGCAGTATTTT. Its protein product is CASSIGTGIPDTQYF.

The chain uses TRBV28 and TRBJ2-1, with 8 bases matching TRBD2. The CDR3 loop spans 16 amino acids. V lost 2 bases, J lost 3 bases, and 6 bases stayed unmatched. The germline V gene has CDR1 MDHEN and CDR2 SYDVKM. The CDR3 is CASSLGLAGLYNEQFF. CDR3 nucleotide sequence: TGTGCCAGCAGTTTAGGACTAGCTGGTCTCTACAATGAGCAGTTCTTC.

This clone was seen once. The DNA for the CDR3 is TGTGCCAGCAGCTTGGCTCCGCGGGGACAGGAGTATGGCTACACCTTC. This codes for CASSLAPRGQEYGYTF. V gene TRBV5-6 combines with J gene TRBJ1-2; 8 positions match TRBD1. CDR1 is SGHDT and CDR2 is YYEEEE in the germline V gene. The CDR3 has 16 residues. Trimming at V came to 0 bases and at J to 5 bases, leaving 9 bases not matched to a gene.

The rearrangement joins TRBV3-1 (or the pseudogene TRBV3-2) to TRBJ2-7; 8 positions agree with TRBD2. This CDR3 contains 13 residues. The V gene end was trimmed by 6 bases and the J gene end by 1 base; junction bases not matched to a gene: 2. Per the germline V gene, CDR1 is LGHDT and CDR2 is YNNKEL (reference sequence). The CDR3 sequence: CASSLAGSYEQYF. DNA of the CDR3: TGTGCCAGCAGTCTAGCGGGTTCCTACGAGCAGTACTTC.

J is TRBJ1-4 and V is TRBV25-1, with no clear D. Deletions cut 4 bases from V and 3 bases from J, with 15 bases between. CDR1 is MGHDK and CDR2 is SYGVNS in the germline V gene. There are 16 residues in the CDR3. CDR3 nucleotide sequence: TGTGCCAGCAGTGCCCGAGGGTATCTGGCTAATGAAAAACTGTTTTTT. It yields the protein CASSARGYLANEKLFF.

The chain joins TRBV19 to TRBJ2-1, with D maybe TRBD2 (7 bases). With 1 base removed from V and 2 bases from J, the gap between germline ends came to 15 bases. The germline gives CDR1 LNHDA, CDR2 SQIVND (reference sequence). This CDR3 region has 17 residues. CDR3 coding DNA: TGTGCCAGTAGTATAGGTCAAGGGGGGGGGACCTACAATGAGCAGTTCTTC. Translation: CASSIGQGGGTYNEQFF.

The CDR3 loop reads CASSFWTVADTQYF. For the CDR3, the DNA is TGCGCCAGCAGCTTTTGGACAGTAGCAGATACGCAGTATTTT. This chain joins TRBV5-1 and TRBJ2-3; D perhaps matches TRBD1 (6 bases). CDR3 size: 14 residues. V was cut by 2 bases and J by 4 bases, with 11 bases left in between. Germline CDR1 is SGHRS and CDR2 is YFSETQ.

This chain joins TRBV28 and TRBJ1-2, with 7 positions matching TRBD1. The CDR3 has 17 residues. In germline, CDR1 is MDHEN, CDR2 SYDVKM. The V gene end was trimmed by 1 base and the J gene end by 2 bases; junction bases not matched to a gene: 10. For the CDR3, the DNA is TGTGCCAGCAGTTTATTACCCTCGGCAGGGGGGAACTATGGCTACACCTTC. It translates to CASSLLPSAGGNYGYTF.

This rearrangement joins TRBV29-1 to TRBJ2-7; D is unresolved. V was cut by 2 bases and J by 6 bases, with 8 bases left in between. The CDR3 covers 11 residues. Per the germline V gene, CDR1 is SQVTM and CDR2 is ANQGSEA. CDR3 in amino acids: CSVEWLTEQYF. The CDR3, as DNA: TGCAGCGTTGAATGGCTCACCGAGCAGTACTTC.

This clone was detected only once. The chain has TRBV19 and TRBJ2-3, with a possible D match to TRBD1 (5 bases). This CDR3 is built from 13 residues. With 9 bases removed from V and 6 bases from J, the gap between germline ends came to 16 bases. CDR1 is LNHDA and CDR2 is SQIVND in the germline V gene (reference sequence). The CDR3 DNA reads as TGTGCCAGCCGACATTTGTCAGGGGATACGCAGTATTTT. This codes for CASRHLSGDTQYF.

This clone was detected once. The chain has TRBV30 and TRBJ1-6, with unresolved D. V lost 5 bases and J lost 6, with 11 bases in between. This CDR3 has 13 amino acids. The germline V gene has CDR1 GTSNPN and CDR2 SVGIG (reference sequence). The CDR3 coding sequence is TGTGCCTGGTCCCCAGGTGGTAATTCACCCCTCCACTTT. Its translation: CAWSPGGNSPLHF. The variable domain in full, completed from reference TRBV30 and TRBJ1-6, reads SQTIHQWPATLVQPVGSPLSLECTVEGTSNPNLYWYRQAAGRGLQLLFYSVGIGQISSEVPQNLSASRPQDRQFILSSKKLLLSDSGFYLCAWSPGGNSPLHFGNGTRLTVT.